Here is one TCR beta chain with its context. Its specificity is unknown. CD45RO-negative, CCR7-positively selected cells formed the naive CD8 fraction, excluding terminally differentiated effector memory CD45RA+ cells. These data belong to a study of shared clonotypes between healthy human individuals. Study-wide results and caveats: Unshared clonotypes carried lower generation probabilities than those common to all four donors.

Sequencing used immunoSEQ multiplex PCR; TCRdb keeps in-frame clones, though not all of them. The sample gives hundreds of thousands of clones, roughly 92% of which show up once; approximately 25% is in the top ten. Trimming took 5 bases from V and 0 from J, leaving 13 bases between them. CDR1 is SGHTA and CDR2 is FQGNSA in the germline V gene. CDR3 size: 15 residues. This clonotype was obtained from a man under 40 in good health. The sequenced sample was naive CD8+ T cells sorted from blood. V and J are TRBV7-2 and TRBJ1-1; no clear D. The CDR3 region has the DNA TGTGCCAGCAGCCCGCGCCCCATCTTGAACACTGAAGCTTTCTTT. Residues: CASSPRPILNTEAFF.